This T cell receptor (beta chain) originates from a study of breast tumors, draining lymph nodes, adjacent tissues. Points from the study as a whole: Findings are consistent with lymph node origin and intratumoral expansion of most tumor T cells. Luminal-like breast cancer showed significantly greater tumor-nontumor repertoire similarity than basal-like breast cancer did. Tumor repertoires ranked between lymph nodes and nontumor tissue in diversity, with V and J gene preferences.

MiXCR was run by TCRdb on the multiplex PCR reads, yielding one entry per CDR3 protein. The sample has approximately 250,000 distinct CDR3 sequences, less than 45% seen once. The V end lost 1 base, the J end lost 3 bases, and 7 bases lay between the germline ends. CDR1 SGHNT and CDR2 YENEEA come from the germline V gene. This CDR3 has 14 amino acids. In this sample, this clonotype turned up many times. Its antigen is not identified. The lymph nodes were axillary draining lymph nodes from breast cancer patients. The chain carries TRBV11-3 and TRBJ1-3; maybe TRBD1 (5 bases). The TCR was taken from a female donor with breast cancer. Some clones in this sample may be carry-over from other donors' samples. What was sequenced was axillary lymph node tissue. CDR3 coding DNA: TGTGCCAGCAGCTTAGCGGGACGTGGAAACACCATATATTTT. Translation: CASSLAGRGNTIYF.